The clone carrying this T cell receptor beta chain occurred many times. This sample was taken from a study of naive and memory T cell subsets. A UMI-containing oligonucleotide was joined by 3' ligation to the TCR cDNA template. Ligated cDNA underwent four rounds of PCR with nested alpha and beta constant region primers and SP2. TCRdb reanalysed the 5' RACE reads using MiXCR and keeps one entry per CDR3 protein. The data hold approximately 49,000 distinct CDR3 sequences, with roughly 4.7% observed a single time. The clonotype comes from a female donor in good health.

CDR3: CSATSPRVDYEQYF. In DNA form, the CDR3 reads TGCAGTGCTACGTCTCCCCGGGTTGACTACGAGCAGTACTTC. The rearrangement joins TRBV20-1 to TRBJ2-7; no clear D. CDR1 is DFQATT, CDR2 SNEGSKA, per germline (reference sequence). Between the trimmed V and J ends, which lost 4 bases and 3 bases, there was a span of 16 bases. This CDR3 spans 14 amino acids.